A single sample is the source of the 17 T cell receptor beta chains below, sequenced in a study of blood T cell repertoires in COVID-19 (dated by TCRdb to the early 2020s). Library method: the immunoSEQ multiplex PCR assay. TCRdb retrieved this table from immuneACCESS and kept in-frame rearrangements only. Not all clones are present; in checked studies, unresolved V genes account for under half, and no reason is known for the remainder. In all, the sample holds 250,000 or so clones, and about 91% of those were seen once. The ten largest clones represent about 4.6% of the sample. Sequencing was carried out using peripheral blood. The origin of the receptors is a woman aged 40 to 49 who had recovered from COVID-19.

The chain uses TRBV29-1 and TRBJ2-5, with 9 nucleotides matching TRBD2. The CDR3 sequence is 14 residues long. Germline values: CDR1 SQVTM, CDR2 ANQGSEA. With 7 bases clipped from V and 5 bases from J, the junction kept 11 bases outside the gene matches. The CDR3: CSAGGAGGFETQYF. The DNA of the CDR3 is TGCAGCGCCGGAGGAGCGGGAGGATTTGAGACCCAGTACTTC.

The V gene is TRBV3-1 (or the pseudogene TRBV3-2), the J gene TRBJ2-3; a possible D gene is TRBD2 (5 bases). This CDR3 contains 15 residues. CDR1 LGHDT and CDR2 YNNKEL come from the germline V gene (reference sequence). V was pared by 7 bases and J by 1 base, with 15 bases between. The DNA of the CDR3 is TGTGCCAGCACCCCCGACGGGCGGGGCACAGATACGCAGTATTTT. This sequence encodes CASTPDGRGTDTQYF.

V and J are TRBV7-9 and TRBJ2-1; TRBD2 is a possible D gene (6 bases). Per germline, CDR1 SEHNR and CDR2 FQNEAQ (reference sequence). With 5 bases removed from V and 0 bases from J, the gap between germline ends came to 11 bases. The CDR3 loop spans 15 amino acids. Written as DNA, the CDR3 is TGTGCCAGCAGCGGGAGGCCGAGCTCCTACAATGAGCAGTTCTTC. Protein sequence: CASSGRPSSYNEQFF. Full variable domain (missing parts from reference TRBV7-9 and TRBJ2-1): DTGVSQNPRHKITKRGQNVTFRCDPISEHNRLYWYRQTLGQGPEFLTYFQNEAQLEKSRLLSDRFSAERPKGSFSTLEIQRTEQGDSAMYLCASSGRPSSYNEQFFGPGTRLTVL.

Only one count was recorded for this clone. V usage is TRBV28 and J usage is TRBJ1-1; D not certain. From germline, CDR1 is MDHEN and CDR2 SYDVKM. The V end was cut by 7 bases, the J end by 1 base, with 10 bases between. The CDR3 spans 13 residues. This CDR3 is CASTVNRNTEAFF. CDR3 in DNA: TGTGCCAGCACCGTTAACAGGAACACTGAAGCTTTCTTT.

This clone was seen ten or more times. The J gene is TRBJ2-7, the V gene TRBV5-1; D is perhaps TRBD2 (7 bases). The germline gives CDR1 SGHRS, CDR2 YFSETQ. The CDR3 length is 16 residues. Trimming left V 4 bases short and J 1 base short, with 18 bases between. The CDR3 region is CASSGGLLAESYEQYF. The DNA for the CDR3 is TGCGCCAGCAGCGGGGGGCTGCTAGCGGAATCCTACGAGCAGTACTTC.

The chain combines TRBV18 with TRBJ1-1, with D unclear. This CDR3 region has 13 residues. V lost 6 bases to trimming and J lost 1 base, with 9 bases between them. Germline CDR1 and CDR2: KGHSH and LQKENI. CDR3 nucleotides: TGTGCCAGCTCCCCTATTCCGAACACTGAAGCTTTCTTT. It encodes CASSPIPNTEAFF.

This sequence joins TRBV9 and TRBJ1-2; no clear D gene. CDR3 length equals 15 residues. The V gene lost 0 bases and the J gene lost 4 bases, with 13 bases spanning the gap. Germline lookup yields CDR1 SGDLS and CDR2 YYNGEE. CDR3 nucleotide sequence: TGTGCCAGCAGCGTAGGAGTCGGCGAGGCCTATGGCTACACCTTC. It specifies CASSVGVGEAYGYTF.

The chain employs TRBV7-7 and TRBJ1-2; D is possibly TRBD1 (6 bases). Deletions cut 11 bases from V and 8 bases from J, with 15 bases between. The CDR3 is made up of 11 amino acids. Germline CDR1 reads SSHAT; CDR2 reads FNYEAQ (reference sequence). In DNA, the CDR3 is TGTGCCGTATTGCAGGGGACGGGCTACACCTTC. This translates into CAVLQGTGYTF.

This sequence joins TRBV7-9 and TRBJ2-1, with D maybe TRBD2 (5 bases). CDR1 SEHNR and CDR2 FQNEAQ come from the germline V gene (reference sequence). The CDR3 has 16 residues. V gave up 5 bases and J gave up 5 bases, with 19 bases separating them. The CDR3 DNA reads TGTGCCAGCAGCCCCCCTCCGGGCCGGAGGAACAATGAGCAGTTCTTC. It codes for CASSPPPGRRNNEQFF.

V and J are TRBV6-5 and TRBJ2-1; D is unresolved. Germline assignment: CDR1 MNHEY and CDR2 SVGAGI. The CDR3 length is 14 residues. The ends were cut back, 6 bases at V and 5 bases at J, with 14 bases in the middle. The CDR3 sequence: CASRATLYDNEQFF. CDR3 DNA: TGTGCCAGCAGAGCGACCTTATACGACAATGAGCAGTTCTTC.

This sequence joins TRBV5-1 and TRBJ2-2; D remains ambiguous. CDR1 SGHRS and CDR2 YFSETQ come from the germline V gene. The CDR3 is made up of 13 amino acids. V lost 4 bases, J lost 7 bases, and 11 bases lay in between. The CDR3: CASSLEASGELFF. In DNA, the CDR3 is TGCGCCAGCAGCCTCGAAGCTAGCGGGGAGCTGTTTTTT.

V usage is TRBV20-1 and J usage is TRBJ2-1; 12 bases align to TRBD2. The length of the CDR3 is 16 residues. The junction had 6 bases not matched to a gene; V was cut back by 3 bases and J by 3 bases. Germline CDR1 DFQATT, CDR2 SNEGSKA (reference sequence). CDR3 bases: TGCAGTGCTAGTCGGACTAGCGGGATCGACTACAATGAGCAGTTCTTC. It codes for CSASRTSGIDYNEQFF.

This chain links TRBV14 with TRBJ1-6; a weak D match, TRBD1 (6 bases). CDR3 size: 13 residues. V gave up 1 base and J gave up 9 bases, with 7 bases separating them. Germline CDR1 reads SGHDN; CDR2 reads FVKESK. CDR3 loop: CASSQAGASPLHF. As DNA, the CDR3 is TGTGCCAGCAGCCAAGCAGGGGCTTCACCCCTCCACTTT.

The V call is TRBV12-1, the J call TRBJ1-2. TRBV12-1 has pseudogene status. This CDR3 has 15 residues. CDR3 residues: CASSFFLRDDYGYTF. CDR3 nucleotide sequence: TGTGCCAGCAGCTTTTTTTTGAGGGATGACTATGGCTACACCTTC.

The chain carries TRBV7-9 and TRBJ1-2; D remains ambiguous. CDR1 SEHNR and CDR2 FQNEAQ come from the germline V gene (reference sequence). The CDR3 sequence is 12 residues long. V lost 4 bases to trimming and J lost 8 bases, with 11 bases between them. The CDR3 sequence: CASSSSVGGYTF. The CDR3, as DNA: TGTGCCAGCAGCTCCTCAGTGGGCGGCTACACCTTC.

This chain links TRBV4-1 with TRBJ2-5; 11 nucleotides align to TRBD2. The CDR3 totals 15 residues. Germline V gene lookup returns CDR1 MGHRA and CDR2 YSYEKL. With 0 bases clipped from V and 5 bases from J, the junction kept 2 bases outside the gene matches. CDR3 in amino acids: CASSQELAGVETQYF. The CDR3 coding sequence is TGCGCCAGCAGCCAAGAACTAGCGGGAGTGGAGACCCAGTACTTC.

The sample holds a few counts of this clone. The rearrangement joins TRBV19 to TRBJ2-1; 10 nucleotides agree with TRBD2. CDR3 length: 15 amino acids. The germline V gene encodes CDR1 LNHDA and CDR2 SQIVND (reference sequence). Trimming removed 7 bases from V and 6 bases from J; junction bases left unmatched: 9. The CDR3 coding sequence is TGTGCCAGTACCAGGCTAGCGGGAGATATCAATGAGCAGTTCTTC. It codes for CASTRLAGDINEQFF.